This TCR beta chain emerged from a study of a mutant IDH1 vaccine in newly diagnosed glioma (dated by TCRdb to the early 2020s). Study-wide context: Vaccination was initiated 4-6 weeks after radiotherapy alone, or concurrently with temozolomide cycles in the chemotherapy-containing groups. Peripheral blood samples were drawn at six visits, namely V03 (baseline), V05, V07, V10, V12 and V13. The week-35 safety follow-up took place at visit V12, and the week-47 end of study took place at visit V13. The roughly 34 treated patients were roughly 62% male and around 40% female, with a mean age of approximately 38 years. For exploratory analyses, longitudinal TCRB deep sequencing was carried out in about 26 treated patients wherever samples were available. Before enrollment, most patients had been given radiochemotherapy with temozolomide as standard therapy, while the rest had received either radiotherapy alone or temozolomide alone. General conclusions and limits of the study: Immune responses induced by the vaccine were seen in approximately 92% of patients across multiple MHC alleles. Changes in the top peripheral T cell clonotypes picked up by TCRB sequencing did not appear to be linked to pseudoprogression. The authors stated that sample limitations prevented analyses of patient blood samples from being reproduced. PBMC samples for TCRB deep sequencing were selected based on availability.

Libraries were prepared through the immunoSEQ multiplex PCR assay. The hsTCRB Kit was used according to the manufacturer's protocol to amplify rearranged TCR beta chain sequences. TCRB libraries were sequenced on an Illumina MiSeq. The published analysis was carried out like this. The kit vendor's proprietary platform handled demultiplexing, trimming and gene mapping. TCRdb provides this immuneACCESS table in a form limited to in-frame rearrangements. Some clones are lacking; in checked studies, under half of them reflect an unresolved V gene, and why the rest are absent is not known. V, J and clone size are taken as reported in that table, and D and trimming were inferred from the DNA itself. Recorded for this sample are tens of thousands of clones; roughly 74% of them occurred a single time. Over 4% of the sample comes from the top ten. Including cysteine and phenylalanine, the CDR3 has 12 amino acids. The entry retains the CDR3 DNA only, 36 bases that are in frame from base 1. V is reduced by 6 bases and J by 7 bases, leaving a spacing of 7 bases between them. The germline V gene yields SNHLY for CDR1 and FYNNEI for CDR2.

The time point label on this specimen signifies: week 35, safety follow-up. A 20-mer mutant IDH1 peptide at 300 micrograms in Montanide made up each vaccine dose, which was injected subcutaneously together with topical imiquimod. Patients received eight vaccinations in weeks 1, 3, 5, 7, 11, 15, 19 and 23, corresponding to visits V03 through V10. The donors had newly diagnosed IDH1-mutant astrocytomas of WHO grade 3 or 4 that showed loss of nuclear ATRX. The samples were drawn from NOA16, a multicentre, single-arm, open-label phase I trial in Germany that tested a mutant IDH1 peptide vaccine in humans for the first time. The DNeasy Blood and Tissue Kit was used to extract genomic DNA from EDTA blood for TCRB sequencing. About this clone itself: This clone's antigen is unknown. Base-call qualities are not available, and no considerably larger clone is one nucleotide away.

This sequence uses TRBV2 and TRBJ1-6, with the D gene call left open. This TCR was recovered from a man aged 45-65 years with glioma. Sequencing used PBMCs, obtained from a glioma patient whose treatment included an IDH1 peptide vaccine. The CDR3 protein is CASSGLNSPLHF. In nucleotide form, the sequence is TGTGCCAGCAGCGGACTAAATTCACCCCTCCACTTT.